These 27 T cell receptor beta chains originate from one sample sequenced in a study of blood T cell repertoires in COVID-19. Profiling relied on immunoSEQ multiplex PCR, and the TCRdb table lists in-frame clones only, not all of them. Of 430,000 or so clones detected, approximately 90% appear once; the ten largest clones hold roughly 0.84%. The sequencing sample was made of peripheral blood. The source of these receptors is a man aged 18 to 30 with COVID-19, enrolled during active disease.

This chain connects TRBV7-9 to TRBJ1-6, with D unresolved. Germline values: CDR1 SEHNR, CDR2 FQNEAQ (reference sequence). The germline V and J ends were trimmed by 1 base and 2 bases, with 9 bases remaining between them. The CDR3 runs to 16 residues. DNA of the CDR3: TGTGCCAGCAGCTTAGGACACTTTCCCTATAATTCACCCCTCCACTTT. Encoded protein: CASSLGHFPYNSPLHF. The full variable domain, completed using reference TRBV7-9 and TRBJ1-6, is DTGVSQNPRHKITKRGQNVTFRCDPISEHNRLYWYRQTLGQGPEFLTYFQNEAQLEKSRLLSDRFSAERPKGSFSTLEIQRTEQGDSAMYLCASSLGHFPYNSPLHFGNGTRLTVT.

This chain connects TRBV19 to TRBJ2-3; TRBD2 agrees at 7 bases. The length of the CDR3 is 15 residues. J was trimmed by 2 bases and V by 3 bases; bases with no gene match: 5. Germline V lookup: CDR1 LNHDA, CDR2 SQIVND (reference sequence). The CDR3 spells CASSISGLTTDTQYF. CDR3 nucleotides: TGTGCCAGTAGTATTAGCGGGCTTACCACAGATACGCAGTATTTT.

The chain has TRBV7-7 and TRBJ2-6, with D perhaps TRBD2 (6 bases). Looked up from germline, CDR1 is SSHAT and CDR2 is FNYEAQ (reference sequence). This CDR3 has 15 amino acids. Trimming left V 7 bases short and J 3 bases short, with 13 bases between. CDR3 sequence: CASKPGVDGANVLTF. The CDR3 nucleotides read TGTGCCAGCAAGCCGGGGGTTGATGGGGCCAACGTCCTGACTTTC.

V is TRBV19 and J is TRBJ1-1; no reliable D call. Per germline, CDR1 LNHDA and CDR2 SQIVND (reference sequence). This CDR3 has 14 amino acids. V was trimmed by 3 bases and J by 0 bases, leaving 8 bases between them. CDR3 nucleotides: TGTGCCAGTAGTATCAGACACATGAACACTGAAGCTTTCTTT. Encoded protein: CASSIRHMNTEAFF.

The chain links TRBV4-2 to TRBJ1-1; a weak D match, TRBD1 (5 bases). Trimming shortened V by 2 bases and J by 6 bases, and 13 bases separated the two germline ends. Germline V gene sequence: CDR1 LGHNA, CDR2 YNFKEQ. The CDR3 loop spans 14 amino acids. The CDR3: CASSQTPGVSEAFF. As DNA, the CDR3 is TGTGCCAGCAGCCAAACCCCGGGGGTCTCTGAAGCTTTCTTT.

The rearrangement joins TRBV5-1 to TRBJ2-5; D call uncertain. Germline assignment: CDR1 SGHRS and CDR2 YFSETQ. The V and J ends lost 1 base and 3 bases respectively, with 10 bases between them. CDR3 size: 14 residues. The CDR3 bases are TGCGCCAGCAGCTTGACTCCAACGAAAGAGACCCAGTACTTC. Encoded protein: CASSLTPTKETQYF.

V is TRBV7-3 and J is TRBJ2-3; 7 positions agree with TRBD1. With 5 bases clipped from V and 0 bases from J, the junction kept 5 bases outside the gene matches. In germline, CDR1 is SGHTA, CDR2 FQGTGA. This CDR3 spans 15 amino acids. DNA for the CDR3: TGTGCCAGCAGCAGGGGACAGTTTAGCACAGATACGCAGTATTTT. This gives the protein CASSRGQFSTDTQYF.

The V and J genes are TRBV12-3 or TRBV12-4 and TRBJ1-1, with D tentatively TRBD1 (5 bases). The CDR3 length is 13 residues. V lost 3 bases and J 4 bases, leaving 9 bases between the germline ends. CDR3 DNA: TGTGCCAGCAGTTTTGGGGGGACCACTGAAGCTTTCTTT. Its protein is CASSFGGTTEAFF.

The chain uses TRBV18 and TRBJ2-7; D is unclear. Trimming took 0 bases from V and 1 from J, leaving 7 bases between them. Germline V gene sequence: CDR1 KGHSH, CDR2 LQKENI. CDR3 length: 14 amino acids. The CDR3 region has the DNA TGTGCCAGCTCACCACCGGGCAGGTCCTACGAGCAGTACTTC. This sequence encodes CASSPPGRSYEQYF.

The CDR3 DNA follows: TGTGCCAGCTCGGGGACAGGGGGATCCTACGAGCAGTACTTC. Protein sequence: CASSGTGGSYEQYF. This chain connects TRBV14 to TRBJ2-7; 11 bases fit TRBD1. CDR1 is SGHDN, CDR2 FVKESK, per germline. The CDR3 has 14 residues. The J segment lost 1 base and the V segment lost 8 bases, leaving 4 bases of the junction unmatched.

The rearrangement uses TRBV2 and TRBJ1-5; perhaps TRBD1 as D (6 bases). Germline CDR1 and CDR2: SNHLY and FYNNEI. This CDR3 contains 16 residues. V gave up 2 bases and J gave up 4 bases, with 15 bases separating them. CDR3 nucleotides: TGTGCCAGCAGTGAAAGCGGGACACGGCCTAATCAGCCCCAGCATTTT. It translates to CASSESGTRPNQPQHF.

This clone showed up just once. This sequence joins TRBV9 and TRBJ2-7; 7 bases fit TRBD2. Germline CDR1 and CDR2: SGDLS and YYNGEE. This CDR3 comprises 15 residues. V was clipped by 4 bases and J by 4 bases; unmatched bases: 11. CDR3 residues: CASSPRLATGYEQYF. The CDR3 nucleotides are TGTGCCAGCAGCCCCAGACTAGCAACTGGATACGAGCAGTACTTC.

This chain links TRBV5-1 with TRBJ2-3, with 11 bases aligning to TRBD2. Germline V gene data show CDR1 as SGHRS and CDR2 as YFSETQ. J was trimmed by 3 bases and V by 4 bases; bases with no gene match: 7. The CDR3 totals 16 residues. Written as DNA, the CDR3 is TGCGCCAGCAGCCTGACTAGCGGGGTGGCAACAGATACGCAGTATTTT. This sequence encodes CASSLTSGVATDTQYF.

The chain uses TRBV9 and TRBJ2-1; D gene unclear. V lost 1 base to trimming and J lost 4 bases, with 6 bases between them. CDR3 length: 13 amino acids. Germline CDR1 SGDLS, CDR2 YYNGEE. CDR3 coding DNA: TGTGCCAGCAGCGTACGTGCGTACAATGAGCAGTTCTTC. It translates to CASSVRAYNEQFF.

As concerns this clone: The sample contains more than one DNA sequence encoding this CDR3. The genes are TRBV12-3 or TRBV12-4 and TRBJ2-7, with D possibly matching TRBD1 (6 bases). The V and J ends lost 6 bases and 5 bases respectively, with 11 bases between them. The CDR3 contains 12 residues. The DNA of the CDR3 is TGTGCCAGCAGCCTCACAGGGAACGAGCAGTACTTC. Translating gives CASSLTGNEQYF.

The chain uses TRBV20-1 and TRBJ1-1; D gene uncertain. Trimming stripped 5 bases from V and 11 bases from J, with 12 bases between. CDR3 size: 10 residues. Germline V gene sequence: CDR1 DFQATT, CDR2 SNEGSKA (reference sequence). The CDR3, as DNA: TGCAGTGCTTCGAAAAACGGGGCTTTCTTT. It translates to CSASKNGAFF.

The chain carries TRBV3-1 (or the pseudogene TRBV3-2) and TRBJ2-2; 13 bases map to TRBD2. V dropped 4 bases and J dropped 6; count of bases not matched to a gene: 5. This CDR3 has 16 residues. Germline CDR1 is LGHDT and CDR2 is YNNKEL (reference sequence). CDR3 residues: CASSPTSGGASGELFF. Here the CDR3 DNA reads TGTGCCAGCAGCCCAACTAGCGGGGGGGCGTCCGGGGAGCTGTTTTTT.

The V gene is TRBV30, the J gene TRBJ1-6; D unresolved. The CDR3 is made up of 15 amino acids. Germline V gene data show CDR1 as GTSNPN and CDR2 as SVGIG (reference sequence). V was pared by 2 bases and J by 6 bases, with 14 bases between. The DNA of the CDR3 is TGTGCCTGGAGTAAGGGAGCCAGTTTTAATTCACCCCTCCACTTT. Encoded protein: CAWSKGASFNSPLHF.

This clone was observed once. This sequence joins TRBV24-1 and TRBJ2-2; TRBD2 matches 11 bases. Trimming cost V 2 bases and J 5 bases; bases outside gene matches: 3. Germline V gene sequence: CDR1 KGHDR, CDR2 SFDVKD. The CDR3 is 16 residues long. Here the CDR3 reads CATSDSLAGGTGELFF. As DNA, the CDR3 is TGTGCCACCAGTGATTCCCTAGCGGGAGGTACCGGGGAGCTGTTTTTT.

Comments on this clone: Other DNA sequences in this sample translate to the same CDR3. The V and J genes are TRBV18 and TRBJ2-1, with D perhaps TRBD1 (6 bases). Germline V gene sequence: CDR1 KGHSH, CDR2 LQKENI. The CDR3 is 13 amino acids. The germline V and J ends were trimmed by 6 bases and 3 bases, with 9 bases remaining between them. CDR3 bases: TGTGCCAGCTCCCAGGACAGCTACAATGAGCAGTTCTTC. As protein: CASSQDSYNEQFF.

V and J are TRBV6-4 and TRBJ2-1, with D perhaps TRBD1 (5 bases). Germline loops: CDR1 MRHNA, CDR2 SNTAGT. V gave up 1 base and J gave up 6 bases, with 13 bases separating them. The CDR3 is made up of 15 amino acids. The CDR3 loop is CASSDFQGSGNEQFF. The CDR3, as DNA: TGTGCCAGCAGTGACTTCCAGGGCTCTGGCAATGAGCAGTTCTTC.

The chain employs TRBV3-1 (or the pseudogene TRBV3-2) and TRBJ2-1; 11 positions match TRBD1. Germline values: CDR1 LGHDT, CDR2 YNNKEL (reference sequence). After removal of 5 bases from V and 3 bases from J, the junction contained 6 bases not matched to a gene. The CDR3 is 16 residues long. The CDR3 protein is CASSGAGTGGYNEQFF. CDR3 DNA sequence: TGTGCCAGCAGCGGTGCCGGGACAGGGGGCTACAATGAGCAGTTCTTC.

The chain couples TRBV29-1 to TRBJ2-3; 12 bases line up with TRBD1. This CDR3 comprises 13 residues. Germline CDR1 reads SQVTM; CDR2 reads ANQGSEA. Trimming cost V 8 bases and J 4 bases; bases outside gene matches: 4. The CDR3: CSLRDRGPDTQYF. The CDR3 bases are TGCAGCCTGCGGGACAGGGGGCCAGATACGCAGTATTTT.

The chain combines TRBV29-1 with TRBJ1-2, with D uncertain. Germline-derived CDR1 and CDR2 are SQVTM and ANQGSEA. The CDR3 is made up of 13 amino acids. V lost 0 bases, J lost 4 bases, and 9 bases lay in between. The CDR3 region has the DNA TGCAGCGTTGAAGATTTTGGGAGCTATGGCTACACCTTC. Translated: CSVEDFGSYGYTF.

The chain couples TRBV27 to TRBJ2-7; perhaps TRBD1 as D (5 bases). The CDR3 totals 13 residues. Germline CDR1 reads MNHEY; CDR2 reads SMNVEV (reference sequence). V was trimmed by 2 bases and J by 2 bases, leaving 7 bases between them. The CDR3 reads CASSLQGAYEQYF. Here the CDR3 DNA reads TGTGCCAGCAGTTTACAGGGCGCCTACGAGCAGTACTTC.

The CDR3 here is CASSNHIDYEQYF. The CDR3 DNA sequence: TGTGCCAGCAGTAACCATATAGACTACGAGCAGTACTTC. The chain couples TRBV6-5 to TRBJ2-7; the D is unclear. Germline lookup yields CDR1 MNHEY and CDR2 SVGAGI. The V and J ends lost 5 bases and 3 bases respectively, with 11 bases between them. The CDR3 is made up of 13 amino acids.

The chain recombines TRBV6-5 with TRBJ1-1; maybe TRBD1 (6 bases). The germline V gene has CDR1 MNHEY and CDR2 SVGAGI. The CDR3 is 15 residues long. V lost 2 bases and J 7 bases, leaving 17 bases between the germline ends. CDR3 in amino acids: CASSYAPDSSNEAFF. The CDR3 DNA reads TGTGCCAGCAGTTACGCGCCGGACAGCAGCAATGAAGCTTTCTTT.